The 25 T cell receptor beta chains below all came from one sample that was sequenced in a study of control samples from healthy donors and cancer patients. This table comes from immunoSEQ multiplex PCR, and its TCRdb copy is limited to in-frame clones, with some not included. Found here are 45,000 to 60,000 clones, around 87% of them singletons; the top ten hold around 15%. Material: PBMCs. Receptor source: a man aged 60 to 75 with head and neck cancer.

This clone turned up a few times. This rearrangement joins TRBV5-4 to TRBJ2-1; 12 bases agree with TRBD2. Germline V gene data show CDR1 as SGHNT and CDR2 as YYREEE (reference sequence). With V trimmed by 3 bases and J by 8 bases, 9 bases remained unmatched. CDR3 length: 16 residues. This CDR3 is CASSYKGLAGIHEQFF. The CDR3 region has the DNA TGTGCCAGCAGCTATAAAGGACTAGCGGGAATCCATGAGCAGTTCTTC.

The rearrangement joins TRBV7-8 to TRBJ2-7; perhaps D is TRBD1 or TRBD2 (5 bases each). The V gene lost 5 bases and the J gene lost 2 bases, with 19 bases spanning the gap. Germline V gene sequence: CDR1 SGHVS, CDR2 FQNEAQ. The CDR3 runs 16 residues. This chain's CDR3 is CASSSLLRQGAYEQYF. The CDR3, as DNA: TGTGCCAGCAGCAGCTTACTTCGTCAGGGAGCCTACGAGCAGTACTTC.

The chain couples TRBV19 to TRBJ1-2, with TRBD1 matching 8 bases. The germline V gene encodes CDR1 LNHDA and CDR2 SQIVND (reference sequence). The V segment lost 4 bases and the J segment 0 bases; nucleotides outside the gene matches: 7. The CDR3 is 16 residues long. In nucleotides, the CDR3 is TGTGCCAGTAGTACGGGACAGGCGGGGACTAACTATGGCTACACCTTC. The encoded protein is CASSTGQAGTNYGYTF.

The chain employs TRBV28 and TRBJ1-2; weak D call: TRBD1 (5 bases). This CDR3 has 15 amino acids. The germline CDR1 and CDR2 sequences are MDHEN and SYDVKM. The V end lost 4 bases, the J end lost 8 bases, and 20 bases lay between the germline ends. Here the CDR3 DNA reads TGTGCCAGCAGTTCCGGGGCAGTCTCCTATGTGGGCTACACCTTC. Translation gives CASSSGAVSYVGYTF.

This clone appeared a few times. The genes are TRBV19 and TRBJ2-2, with 9 bases matching TRBD1. Germline V gene data show CDR1 as LNHDA and CDR2 as SQIVND (reference sequence). The ends lost 3 bases at V and 10 bases at J; junction bases unmatched: 3. The CDR3 consists of 13 residues. CDR3 in DNA: TGTGCCAGTAGTATTCGGACAGGGGAGGAGCTGTTTTTT. It yields the protein CASSIRTGEELFF.

The chain links TRBV11-2 to TRBJ1-6; D not resolved. CDR1 is SGHAT and CDR2 is FQNNGV in the germline V gene. V shed 5 bases and J shed 7 bases, with 15 bases lying between them. The CDR3 sequence is 15 residues long. In DNA form, the CDR3 reads TGTGCCAGCAGCGCCTCCAGCGGGCAAAATTCACCCCTCCACTTT. Translating it yields CASSASSGQNSPLHF.

The chain employs TRBV5-4 and TRBJ2-7; D call uncertain. CDR3 length: 12 amino acids. V was shortened by 1 base and J by 3 bases, with 5 bases between the two germline ends. The V gene's germline CDR1 is SGHNT and CDR2 YYREEE (reference sequence). This CDR3 reads CASSLSNYEQYF. In DNA form, the CDR3 reads TGTGCCAGCAGCTTGTCAAACTACGAGCAGTACTTC.

The J gene is TRBJ1-2, the V gene TRBV7-9; D is uncertain. Deletions cut 3 bases from V and 8 bases from J, with 7 bases between. The length of the CDR3 is 11 residues. CDR1 SEHNR and CDR2 FQNEAQ come from the germline V gene (reference sequence). This CDR3 reads CASSFPYGYTF. CDR3 nucleotide sequence: TGTGCCAGCAGCTTCCCTTACGGCTACACCTTC. Combining the CDR3 with reference TRBV7-9 and TRBJ1-2 gives the whole variable domain DTGVSQNPRHKITKRGQNVTFRCDPISEHNRLYWYRQTLGQGPEFLTYFQNEAQLEKSRLLSDRFSAERPKGSFSTLEIQRTEQGDSAMYLCASSFPYGYTFGSGTRLTVV.

This clone was observed a few times. J is TRBJ2-4 and V is TRBV4-2; possible D gene TRBD2, 5 bases. The CDR3 consists of 16 residues. CDR1 is LGHNA, CDR2 YNFKEQ, per germline. V lost 0 bases and J 0 bases, leaving 9 bases between the germline ends. The CDR3 DNA follows: TGTGCCAGCAGCCAAGAGAGGGTGGCAGCCAAAAACATTCAGTACTTC. It codes for CASSQERVAAKNIQYF.

Comment on this clone: Without the conserved terminal phenylalanine or tryptophan, this CDR3 likely stems from a read error. The gene calls are TRBV28 and TRBJ2-7; possibly TRBD1 for D (6 bases). Germline V gives CDR1 MDHEN, CDR2 SYDVKM. Trimming took 7 bases from V and 1 from J, leaving 17 bases between them. This CDR3 region has 15 residues. The CDR3 reads CASTRFQGISYEQYL. CDR3 sequence (DNA): TGTGCCAGCACCCGGTTTCAGGGGATTTCCTACGAGCAGTACCTC.

V and J are TRBV5-4 and TRBJ2-3; no clear D. There are 14 residues in the CDR3. Germline V CDR1 and CDR2: SGHNT, YYREEE (reference sequence). V was pared by 0 bases and J by 3 bases, with 8 bases between. Here the CDR3 DNA reads TGTGCCAGCAGCTTGGCCCAAGGGACAGATACGCAGTATTTT. Translation gives CASSLAQGTDTQYF.

The rearrangement joins TRBV24-1 to TRBJ1-5; D remains ambiguous. CDR1 KGHDR and CDR2 SFDVKD come from the germline V gene. The V end was cut by 0 bases, the J end by 5 bases, with 7 bases between. CDR3 length: 14 residues. The CDR3 nucleotides read TGTGCCACCAGTGATTTGCAGGAATATCAGCCCCAGCATTTT. Its translation is CATSDLQEYQPQHF.

This CDR3 reads CASRTGQGRNPGTEAFF. CDR3 nucleotide sequence: TGTGCCAGCAGAACCGGACAGGGAAGGAATCCAGGCACTGAAGCTTTCTTT. The chain employs TRBV2 and TRBJ1-1; 8 bases align to TRBD1. J gave up 4 bases and V 6 bases, and 16 bases lay outside the gene matches. Germline V gene lookup returns CDR1 SNHLY and CDR2 FYNNEI. This CDR3 has 17 amino acids.

The gene calls are TRBV28 and TRBJ2-1; D possibly corresponds to TRBD1 (6 bases). The length of the CDR3 is 16 residues. V lost 5 bases and J lost 4, with 18 bases in between. CDR1 and CDR2 (germline): MDHEN, SYDVKM. CDR3 bases: TGTGCCAGCAGTCGCGGACAGATTCGAGGGTACAATGAGCAGTTCTTC. It translates to CASSRGQIRGYNEQFF.

This clone was seen once. The V and J genes are TRBV19 and TRBJ1-6; tentatively, D is TRBD1 (6 bases). The V gene lost 5 bases and the J gene lost 10 bases, with 12 bases spanning the gap. The CDR3 consists of 13 residues. Germline V gives CDR1 LNHDA, CDR2 SQIVND (reference sequence). In nucleotides, the CDR3 is TGTGCCAGTAGTGCCTCCGGGACATCACCCCTCCACTTT. Translating it yields CASSASGTSPLHF.

The genes are TRBV4-3 and TRBJ2-7; the match to TRBD2 covers 9 bases. CDR1 is LGHNA and CDR2 is YSLEER in the germline V gene. This CDR3 is built from 16 residues. V trimming: 1 base; J trimming: 5 bases; junction bases outside the gene matches: 9. The chain's CDR3 is CASSQAAAGGRDEQYF. CDR3 DNA sequence: TGCGCCAGCAGCCAAGCGGCAGCGGGAGGCCGGGACGAGCAGTACTTC.

This sequence joins TRBV9 and TRBJ2-1; 7 bases fit TRBD2. The V gene's germline CDR1 is SGDLS and CDR2 YYNGEE. This CDR3 has 14 amino acids. V lost 7 bases, J lost 4 bases, and 8 bases stayed unmatched. CDR3 sequence (DNA): TGTGCCAGCCGAGCGGCGGGAGCTTACAATGAGCAGTTCTTC. Residues: CASRAAGAYNEQFF.

The chain uses TRBV30 and TRBJ1-5; D is unclear. The CDR3 totals 15 residues. CDR1 is GTSNPN, CDR2 SVGIG, per germline (reference sequence). Trimming removed 7 bases from V and 1 base from J, with 17 bases in between. This chain's CDR3 is CASSPHGGSNQPQHF. The CDR3 DNA reads TGTGCCTCATCCCCCCATGGAGGGAGCAATCAGCCCCAGCATTTT.

The chain recombines TRBV7-9 with TRBJ1-2; D possibly corresponds to TRBD1 (6 bases). This CDR3 has 14 residues. V lost 2 bases and J 8 bases, leaving 15 bases between the germline ends. Germline CDR1 SEHNR, CDR2 FQNEAQ (reference sequence). DNA of the CDR3: TGTGCCAGCAGCTTACTTTCGGGGGCCGAAGGCTACACCTTC. Translating it yields CASSLLSGAEGYTF.

This clone has a single count. The rearrangement joins TRBV10-3 to TRBJ2-7; D may correspond to TRBD1 or TRBD2 (5 bases each). Trimming stripped 6 bases from V and 3 bases from J, with 15 bases between. The CDR3 is 14 residues long. The germline V gene encodes CDR1 ENHRY and CDR2 SYGVKD. The CDR3 loop reads CAISAGVGGYEQYF. The CDR3 region has the DNA TGTGCCATCAGCGCCGGGGTTGGGGGCTACGAGCAGTACTTC.

This chain uses TRBV6-2 or TRBV6-3 with TRBJ1-5, with D perhaps TRBD1 (5 bases). The CDR3 extends over 15 amino acids. V was cut by 0 bases and J by 4 bases, with 10 bases left in between. The germline V gene has CDR1 MNHEY and CDR2 SVGEGT. The CDR3, as DNA: TGTGCCAGCAGTTACTCGGGCAGGGCTAATCAGCCCCAGCATTTT. It encodes CASSYSGRANQPQHF.

This clone showed up just a few times. V gene TRBV7-3 combines with J gene TRBJ2-2; D is ambiguous. The V gene's germline CDR1 is SGHTA and CDR2 FQGTGA. V dropped 4 bases and J dropped 0 bases, with 3 bases sitting between them. There are 13 residues in the CDR3. CDR3 sequence (DNA): TGTGCCAGCAGCTCAACGAACACCGGGGAGCTGTTTTTT. Translated: CASSSTNTGELFF.

The chain couples TRBV7-3 to TRBJ1-1; possible D gene TRBD1, 6 bases. CDR1 is SGHTA, CDR2 FQGTGA, per germline. The CDR3 is made up of 15 amino acids. Trimming shortened V by 0 bases and J by 2 bases, and 10 bases separated the two germline ends. CDR3 sequence: CASSLTGGLNTEAFF. The DNA of the CDR3 is TGTGCCAGCAGCTTAACGGGGGGGCTAAACACTGAAGCTTTCTTT.

This clone was counted only a few times. The chain combines TRBV3-1 (or the pseudogene TRBV3-2) with TRBJ2-1, with 9 positions matching TRBD2. The CDR3 has 18 amino acids. Germline values: CDR1 LGHDT, CDR2 YNNKEL (reference sequence). With 0 bases clipped from V and 1 base from J, the junction kept 7 bases outside the gene matches. The CDR3 DNA reads as TGTGCCAGCAGCCAAGATTGCCCTAGCGGGACTTCCTACAATGAGCAGTTCTTC. Protein product: CASSQDCPSGTSYNEQFF.

This chain links TRBV7-3 with TRBJ2-3, with TRBD2 matching 8 bases. This CDR3 spans 14 amino acids. Germline CDR1 SGHTA, CDR2 FQGTGA. V shed 5 bases, J shed 4 bases, and the junction held 5 bases outside the gene matches. This CDR3 is CASSEMGLADTQYF. CDR3 coding DNA: TGTGCCAGCAGCGAAATGGGACTAGCAGATACGCAGTATTTT.